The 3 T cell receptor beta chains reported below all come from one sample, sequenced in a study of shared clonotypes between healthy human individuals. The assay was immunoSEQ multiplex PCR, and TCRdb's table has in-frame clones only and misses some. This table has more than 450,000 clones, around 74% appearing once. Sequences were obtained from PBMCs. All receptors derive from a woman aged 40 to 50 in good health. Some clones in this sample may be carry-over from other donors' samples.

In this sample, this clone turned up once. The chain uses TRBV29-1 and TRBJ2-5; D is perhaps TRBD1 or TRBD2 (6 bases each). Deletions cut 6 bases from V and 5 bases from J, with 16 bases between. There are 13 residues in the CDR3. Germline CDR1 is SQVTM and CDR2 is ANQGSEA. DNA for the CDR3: TGCAGCGTCGCGGGACTGGGGGCGGAGACCCAGTACTTC. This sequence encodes CSVAGLGAETQYF.

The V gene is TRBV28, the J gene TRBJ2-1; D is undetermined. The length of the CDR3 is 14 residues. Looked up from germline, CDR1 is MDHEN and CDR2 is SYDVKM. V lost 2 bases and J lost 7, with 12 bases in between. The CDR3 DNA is TGTGCCAGCAGTTTAGTGCTTAGGCTGAATGAGCAGTTCTTC. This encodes CASSLVLRLNEQFF. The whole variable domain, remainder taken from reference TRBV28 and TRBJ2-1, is DVKVTQSSRYLVKRTGEKVFLECVQDMDHENMFWYRQDPGLGLRLIYFSYDVKMKEKGDIPEGYSVSREKKERFSLILESASTNQTSMYLCASSLVLRLNEQFFGPGTRLTVL.

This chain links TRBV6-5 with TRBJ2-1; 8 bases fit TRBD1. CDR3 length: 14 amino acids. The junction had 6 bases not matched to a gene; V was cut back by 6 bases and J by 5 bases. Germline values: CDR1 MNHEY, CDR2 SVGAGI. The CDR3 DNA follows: TGTGCCAGCAGCCTGGACAGGGTTGACAATGAGCAGTTCTTC. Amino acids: CASSLDRVDNEQFF.